The sequence of this T cell receptor beta chain was determined in a study of cytomegalovirus exposure and HLA in healthy donors (dated by TCRdb to about 2017). Looking at the study overall: In an earlier analysis of under 600 of the donors, approximately 260 Gb of sequence data and some 120 million unique TCR beta sequences from 150 million to 200 million T cells were reported. Donor age, sex, ethnicity and CMV serostatus were collected together with the repertoire data. A later analysis re-analyzed previously published TCR beta repertoires from 550 to 700 donors and added high-resolution HLA genotyping to study TCR occurrence patterns. In the later analysis, no new phenotypic data were used to find candidate immune exposures; instead, reliance was placed on TCR beta sequences and their occurrence across donors. Both class I and class II loci were covered by HLA typing, at four-digit resolution. Among about 400 genotyped donors of the cohort, an average of around 250,000 unique TCR beta nucleotide sequences was sequenced per donor, of which about 18% were non-productive. Besides the first cohort of roughly 660 subjects, a separate validation cohort made up of over 95 different subjects was used. The study combined high-throughput TCR immunosequencing, statistical association of individual TCRs with disease status, and machine learning to predict cytomegalovirus infection status. Roughly 320 gigabases of sequencing data and around 85 million unique TCR sequences made up an early release that covered approximately 650 HLA-typed donors. The study aimed to test whether cataloging public T cell receptors could reveal signatures of past pathogen exposure. Every discovery cohort repertoire had been produced on one sequencing platform. Of the 300 to 500 genotyped donors, less than 85% were placed in the genetic ancestry cluster associated with self-reported Caucasian donors. Typing coverage varied by locus: roughly 629-640 donors for A, B, C, DRB1 and DQB1; approximately 560 for DQA1; more than 600 for DPA1; fewer than 480 for DPB1. Because of strong linkage in the cohort, four or five DR-DQ haplotypes were treated as single units for association and clustering. An earlier analysis of fewer than 750 of the donors used high-throughput TCR beta sequencing to judge whether each TCR beta V gene segment behaved as functional or pseudogenic. Using immunosequencing, the study profiled T cell repertoires from 500 to 800 subjects and related those repertoires to cytomegalovirus serostatus. Genome-wide SNP genotypes for about 65% of the 666 donors were used in a later genetic analysis, which treated that subset as a discovery cohort. The study at large found these results: A further reported finding was that TCR beta sequences accurately predicted the HLA-A and HLA-B alleles for most subjects in the first cohort. A later analysis found that HLA-associated TCR beta chains were more clonally expanded and had lower generation probabilities than equally common non-associated chains. HLA typing was unavailable for some donors at each locus, so association tests used only the typed subset. Some IMGT-functional V segments, including TRBV6-2 and TRBV6-3, could not be told apart with the 87-base-pair reads, so those segments were excluded. According to a later analysis, TCR association rates differed among HLA loci, with DRB1 alleles showing the most associated TCRs and HLA-C alleles showing the fewest. A group of highly shared sequence variants was considered likely to be a technical artifact of the sequencing pipeline. Presence/absence analyses assumed roughly uniform sequencing depth across donors, an assumption that may not hold. Correlated functional status among segregating V segments might be attributable to linkage disequilibrium, but an unknown experimental factor could not be ruled out. In a later analysis, most CMV-associated TCR beta chains were found to appear HLA-restricted, with HLA associations seemingly driven largely by CMV exposure. Most TCR sequences were observed very rarely across donors, whereas some public TCRs were present in many individuals. The only immune exposure information available for the cohort was CMV serostatus. When HLA alleles, especially DR and DQ, strongly co-occurred, TCR associations were difficult to assign to individual alleles. In a later genetic analysis, fewer N-insertions in productive TCRs were reported among donors in an Asian-associated ancestry cluster than the roughly 670-donor mean. In an earlier analysis of approximately 590 of the donors, most TCR beta V segments appeared in productive rearrangements about 87% or about 30% of the time, broadly matching IMGT annotations. Because counts were too low, roughly 17 rarely observed V segments, including chromosome 9 orphons, were left out of the earlier analysis of several hundred of the donors. According to the authors, the approach could potentially be generalized to other disease states and immunological phenotypes. In both the original and validation cohorts, the classifier was reported to diagnose cytomegalovirus status with high specificity and sensitivity. In this cohort, only TCR beta chains were sequenced, and detectable features were limited by the absence of alpha or paired-chain data. An association between a missense DCLRE1C variant and V-gene and J-gene trimming of TCR beta chains was found in a later genetic analysis and replicated in an independent cohort. In the study, 150 to 200 TCR beta chains were listed as associated with cytomegalovirus. A few of the identified cytomegalovirus-associated TCR beta chains were confirmed in vitro to be specific for cytomegalovirus antigens. In a later analysis, some 17,000 TCR beta sequences were associated with specific HLA alleles at a false discovery rate of 0.05. Several of the top co-occurrence clusters appeared to be linked to parvovirus B19, influenza, CMV and Epstein-Barr virus, according to a later analysis.

Concerning this clone itself: What this receptor recognizes is not known.

Library preparation employed the immunoSEQ multiplex PCR assay. The multiplex PCR relied on a mix of 60 forward primers for TCR Vbeta segments and 13 reverse primers for TCR Jbeta segments. The CDR3 region of rearranged TCR beta genes was amplified from genomic DNA by a multiplex PCR assay. Amplified TCR beta libraries were sequenced as 87-base-pair reads on the Illumina HiSeq System. On the authors' methods: A later analysis counted about 80 million unique TCR beta chains across the 670 or so repertoires, and 10 million to 11 million of these chains were shared by at least two donors. Raw reads were error-corrected and collapsed into unique sequences with a nearest-neighbor algorithm that merged closely related sequences to remove PCR and sequencing errors. V, D and J gene segments were assigned by aligning CDR3 sequences to IMGT reference sequences. For a sequence to be retained, a match of at least six nucleotides to both a V gene segment and a J gene segment was required. A rearrangement counted as productive if the CDR3 had no stop codons and remained in frame with V and J, and every other rearrangement counted as non-productive. CDR3 was defined by IMGT convention, running from the second conserved V-encoded cysteine to the conserved J-encoded phenylalanine. In an earlier analysis of more than 550 of the donors, sequences lacking an unambiguous match to a single V gene segment were excluded. In an earlier analysis of approximately 550 of the donors, V segments were called functional above 56.7% productive rearrangements and were called segregating when the between-donor standard deviation exceeded 5%. A statistical classification framework was developed to diagnose cytomegalovirus status using the catalog of TCR beta chain sequences. A later analysis assigned V and J genes by comparing TCR nucleotide sequences with IMGT/GENE-DB human TR gene sequences. The TCRdist pipeline was used in a later analysis to assign CDR3 sequences and most-parsimonious VDJ recombination scenarios. A later analysis defined each TCR beta chain by its CDR3 amino acid sequence plus V-gene family, and excluded reads lacking a unique V-gene family. A later analysis removed 450 to 600 highly shared, low-generation-probability nucleotide sequences to deal with suspected cross-contamination and a sequencing artifact. In a later analysis, a clonal expansion index was calculated for each public chain from normalized within-repertoire ranks of inferred template counts. Generation probabilities in a later analysis came from a VDJ recombination model fitted to out-of-frame rearrangements, and those results were checked against IGoR. In a later analysis, hypergeometric tests were used to score TCR-TCR, TCR-HLA and TCR-CMV co-occurrence, with a repertoire-size bias correction applied to TCR pairs. In a later analysis, false discovery rates were estimated by permuting HLA or CMV assignments 20 times. In a later analysis, co-occurring TCRs were grouped with DBSCAN, and TCRdist sequence similarity was added when clustering was performed within HLA-allele-positive subsets. Co-occurrence clustering excluded repertoires with fewer than 30,000 or more than 120,000 public chains, plus five with anomalous nucleotide sharing. This immuneACCESS table, as held by TCRdb, lists in-frame sequences with V and J called but not all clones. Of the missing ones, under half trace to an unresolved V gene in checked studies; the others have no known cause. Clonal size and the V and J genes are those of that table, whereas D and trimming came from the DNA. The table for this sample shows around 80,000 clones. Together, the top ten hold 4.5% to 5% of the sample.

The cohort consisted of approximately 690 healthy bone marrow donors. All cohort members were sampled while nominally healthy, although unrecorded immune exposures were likely present. The donor was CMV seronegative and belonged to the group of over 300 seronegative cohort members. A peripheral blood sample was collected from each donor, and TCR beta sequencing was performed on peripheral blood mononuclear cells. The Qiagen DNeasy Blood Extraction Kit was used to extract genomic DNA from the blood cell samples. The germline V gene supplies CDR1 SGHRS and CDR2 YFSETQ. Measured from the cysteine to the phenylalanine, the CDR3 is 16 residues long. Just CDR3 DNA is preserved here, 48 bases in frame from base 1. At the junction V is shortened by 2 bases and J by 2 bases; bases outside the gene matches: 8.

Rearrangement joined TRBV5-1 to TRBJ2-7; 9 of the junction bases match TRBD2. Sequenced input: PBMCs. The sequence was obtained from a man in his forties in good health and CMV-seronegative. The sequence in DNA is TGCGCCAGCAGCTTAGGCAGCGGGAGGACTACCTACGAGCAGTACTTC. Translated, it reads CASSLGSGRTTYEQYF.